This TCR beta chain was documented in a study of CXCR3-negative and CXCR3-positive naive CD8 T cells. The TRB cDNA libraries were prepared by 5' RACE with UMI labels. TCRdb re-called the 5' RACE reads, yielding one record per CDR3 amino acid sequence without DNA. The data show about 8,000 distinct CDR3 sequences, and the top ten clones hold around 1.5%. This CDR3 is 12 amino acids long. The germline V gene encodes CDR1 SGHTA and CDR2 FQGTGA. The chain combines TRBV7-3 with TRBJ2-1; TCRdb reports TRBD1, a call that lacks DNA to check it against. This clonotype originated in a human donor in good health. Some clones in this sample may be carry-over from other donors' samples. Sequencing was done on a sample of naive CXCR3- CD8+ T cells from blood. The sample's subset: CD45RO-CCR7+CD27+CD95- naive CD8+ T cells lacking CXCR3 (TNR3-). The CDR3: CASSLGTNEQFF. Full variable domain (outside the CDR3, taken from reference TRBV7-3 and TRBJ2-1): GAGVSQTPSNKVTEKGKYVELRCDPISGHTALYWYRQSLGQGPEFLIYFQGTGAADDSGLPNDRFFAVRPEGSVSTLKIQRTERGDSAVYLCASSLGTNEQFFGPGTRLTVL.